This paragraph reports one T cell receptor (beta chain). One junction end does not reproduce the germline sequence, and a read error may be involved. This specimen belongs to a study of blood T cells in healthy people across ages. Each donor's blood draw was around 9.1 milliliters of peripheral blood. CDR3 length: 12 residues. The germline V gene has CDR1 SQVTM and CDR2 ANQGSEA. Using a J-beta primer mix together with a sample-barcoded 5' primer, a second PCR was run for roughly 7 to 11 cycles. TCRdb re-called the 5' RACE reads with MiXCR, one entry per CDR3 protein. The sample yields 800,000 to 1,000,000 distinct CDR3 sequences, around 48% seen once.

This clonotype was obtained from a man aged 25-40 years in good health. Sequenced material: blood. The chain is built from TRBV29-1 and TRBJ2-7; D is ambiguous. CDR3 in amino acids: CGVEYGSYEQYF. The CDR3 nucleotides are TGCGGCGTTGAGTACGGGTCCTACGAGCAGTACTTC.